This T cell receptor (beta chain) was captured in a study of blood T cell repertoires in COVID-19. On the study more broadly: Italy, Spain and the United States were the sources of the convalescent and acute COVID-19 samples. T cells, B-cell-depleted T cells, or PBMCs supplied cDNA or gDNA.

Original data processing: From reference gene primer amplification, estimates of nucleated cell counts were derived. Method: immunoSEQ multiplex PCR; TCRdb's copy keeps in-frame clones and lacks some. The DNA gave D and trimming, while V, J and clone size come from that table. The sample lists roughly 53,000 clones; about 88% were seen once. This CDR3 contains 13 residues. V was trimmed by 4 bases and J by 2 bases, leaving 10 bases between them. The germline CDR1 and CDR2 sequences are SGHRS and YFSETQ. The source material was peripheral blood. This chain connects TRBV5-1 to TRBJ2-7; D is perhaps TRBD1 (6 bases). The clonotype originates from a man between 65 and 85 years old with active COVID-19. The CDR3 sequence: CASSTGQTYEQYF. The CDR3 bases are TGCGCCAGCAGCACCGGACAGACCTACGAGCAGTACTTC. The whole variable domain, filled in from reference TRBV5-1 and TRBJ2-7, reads KAGVTQTPRYLIKTRGQQVTLSCSPISGHRSVSWYQQTPGQGLQFLFEYFSETQRNKGNFPGRFSGRQFSNSRSEMNVSTLELGDSALYLCASSTGQTYEQYFGPGTRLTVT.